This is a list of T cell receptor beta chains from one sample in a study of human T cells and chemical hapten exposure. TCRdb passed the RACE reads through MiXCR, listing each CDR3 protein once. The data show 80,000 to 100,000 distinct CDR3 sequences, 7.5% to 10% seen once. Sequencing was performed on whole blood, taken in connection with sensitization to the hapten diphenylcyclopropenone (DPC). These receptors were collected from a woman aged 35 to 49 with alopecia areata. Some clones in this sample may be carry-over from other donors' samples. CDR3s include the opening cysteine and the closing phenylalanine or tryptophan. Clone size is given for some rows only: seen once, a few or many times, or a class if the clone is expanded.

clone size | J gene | V gene | CDR3 protein
many | TRBJ2-4 | TRBV6-2/TRBV6-3 | CATSNGGVVAKNIQYF
NA | TRBJ2-7 | TRBV6-1 | CASSAKTGGNEQYF
few | TRBJ2-1 | TRBV6-1 | CASSEWDYNYNEQFF
many | TRBJ2-3 | TRBV6-2/TRBV6-3 | CASSLGLAGRTDTQYF
many | TRBJ2-1 | TRBV6-5 | CASSYPPLSGRVNEQFF
few | TRBJ2-7 | TRBV18 | CASSLPGTGSLNEQYF
many | TRBJ2-7 | TRBV28 | CASSTYYEQYF
NA | TRBJ2-5 | TRBV28 | CASSRADRAGTQYF
many | TRBJ2-5 | TRBV13 | CASSSEGAETQYF
NA | TRBJ2-7 | TRBV6-6 | CAIRSHGLTYEQYF
few | TRBJ2-2 | TRBV21-1 | CASSKARAGELFF
few | TRBJ2-7 | TRBV28 | CASRKGGPYEQYF
few | TRBJ1-4 | TRBV6-6 | CASRSSATNEKLFF
NA | TRBJ2-7 | TRBV20-1 | CSARPGQGSFEQYF
NA | TRBJ2-3 | TRBV29-1 | CSVERGRTADTQYF
NA | TRBJ1-4 | TRBV28 | CASSLTDEKLFF
many | TRBJ2-3 | TRBV11-2 | CASSPGVSDTQYF
NA | TRBJ2-7 | TRBV6-2/TRBV6-3 | CASSYVASYEQYF
medium-sized | TRBJ2-2 | TRBV18 | CASSHDLAANTGELFF
many | TRBJ2-7 | TRBV20-1 | CSARDHGGSGRGEQYF
NA | TRBJ2-1 | TRBV5-1 | CASSPGTSVNNEQFF
NA | TRBJ1-2 | TRBV28 | CASSLTRGYTF
once | TRBJ2-2 | TRBV7-3 | CASSLNPSQHTGELFF
NA | TRBJ2-3 | TRBV28 | CASSLTLAGAGDTQYF
many | TRBJ2-3 | TRBV12-3/TRBV12-4 | CASSWTSGSDTQYF
NA | TRBJ2-5 | TRBV29-1 | CSVLGLAEKYQETQYF
NA | TRBJ1-1 | TRBV6-5 | CASSYDTGRTEAFF
NA | TRBJ1-6 | TRBV28 | CASSGDRVSVWNSPLHF
NA | TRBJ2-2 | TRBV5-1 | CASSFPTTGRTTTGELFF
NA | TRBJ2-1 | TRBV2 | CASKTSTSFYNEQFF
NA | TRBJ2-1 | TRBV7-2 | CASSYTLGFSSYNEQFF
NA | TRBJ2-5 | TRBV30 | CACSKGTSETQYF
few | TRBJ1-5 | TRBV12-3/TRBV12-4 | CASSLGRYQPQHF
few | TRBJ2-2 | TRBV12-3/TRBV12-4 | CASSFGGNTGELFF
many | TRBJ2-5 | TRBV28 | CASNSVTETQYF